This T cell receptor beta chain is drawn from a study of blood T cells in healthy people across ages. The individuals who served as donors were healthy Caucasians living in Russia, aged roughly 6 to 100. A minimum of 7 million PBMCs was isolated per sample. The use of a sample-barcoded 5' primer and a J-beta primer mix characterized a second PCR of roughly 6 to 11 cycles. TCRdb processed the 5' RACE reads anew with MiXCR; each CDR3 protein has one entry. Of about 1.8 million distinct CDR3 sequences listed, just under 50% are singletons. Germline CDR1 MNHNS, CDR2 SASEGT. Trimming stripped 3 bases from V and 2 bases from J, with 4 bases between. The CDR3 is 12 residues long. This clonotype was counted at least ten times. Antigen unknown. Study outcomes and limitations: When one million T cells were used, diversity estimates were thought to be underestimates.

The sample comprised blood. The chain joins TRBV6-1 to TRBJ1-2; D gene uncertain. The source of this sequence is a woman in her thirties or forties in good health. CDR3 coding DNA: TGTGCCAGCAGTGAGGGGAACTATGGCTACACCTTC. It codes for CASSEGNYGYTF.